Listed below are T cell receptor beta chains from one sample, sequenced in a study of T cell responses to AZD1222 COVID-19 vaccine. Sequencing was performed with immunoSEQ multiplex PCR; in TCRdb, only in-frame clones are kept and a portion is missing. The sample comprises more than 85,000 clones, less than 90% of which are singletons, and 16% rests with the top ten. The source material was peripheral blood, sampled on day 0 of AZD1222 vaccination. These receptors were collected from an adult in good health. CDR3s include the opening cysteine and the closing phenylalanine or tryptophan. The order of the fields is D gene, V gene, J gene, CDR3 length, clone size, CDR3 protein, CDR3 DNA. D genes are given only for firm matches. Where a row states a size, it is once, few, many or the class of an expanded clone; other rows omit it.

.	TRBV28	TRBJ1-6	14	.	CASSPWADPSPLHF	TGTGCCAGCAGTCCATGGGCTGACCCGTCGCCCCTCCACTTT
.	TRBV11-3	TRBJ2-1	13	.	CASSGGTINEQFF	TGTGCCAGCAGCGGGGGGACGATCAATGAGCAGTTCTTC
.	TRBV12-5	TRBJ1-5	13	.	CASGLDGNQPQHF	TGTGCTAGTGGTTTGGATGGCAATCAGCCCCAGCATTTT
.	TRBV5-4	TRBJ1-1	14	.	CASSLEPGNTEAFF	TGTGCCAGCAGCTTGGAGCCAGGGAACACTGAAGCTTTCTTT
.	TRBV18	TRBJ1-1	14	.	CASSPTQENTEAFF	TGTGCCAGCTCCCCTACACAGGAGAACACTGAAGCTTTCTTT
TRBD2	TRBV9	TRBJ2-3	18	.	CASSVEVSGVGRADTQYF	TGTGCCAGCAGCGTAGAGGTTAGCGGGGTAGGTAGGGCAGATACGCAGTATTTT
TRBD2	TRBV4-2	TRBJ2-3	20	.	CASSQDSGALAGGRTDTQYF	TGTGCCAGCAGCCAAGATAGCGGGGCCCTAGCGGGGGGCCGCACAGATACGCAGTATTTT
.	TRBV6-1	TRBJ2-5	14	once	CASSENLGDETQYF	TGTGCCAGCAGTGAGAATTTAGGAGATGAGACCCAGTACTTC
.	TRBV6-4	TRBJ2-3	15	.	CASSASGTSTDTQYF	TGTGCCAGCAGTGCCTCCGGGACAAGCACAGATACGCAGTATTTT
.	TRBV6-4	TRBJ1-2	15	.	CASSEGSSRNYGYTF	TGTGCCAGCAGTGAGGGCAGTTCGAGGAACTATGGCTACACCTTC
.	TRBV11-2	TRBJ2-1	14	once	CASSLVGLAGRQFF	TGTGCCAGCAGCTTAGTAGGCCTAGCCGGTCGGCAGTTCTTC
.	TRBV30	TRBJ1-1	12	.	CAWQTRNTEAFF	TGTGCCTGGCAGACTAGAAACACTGAAGCTTTCTTT
.	TRBV6-5	TRBJ2-5	14	.	CASSPSTSIKTQYF	TGTGCCAGCAGCCCCAGTACTAGCATAAAGACCCAGTACTTC
.	TRBV21-1	TRBJ2-7	18	.	CASSKEDFGGQGPYEQYF	TGTGCCAGCAGCAAAGAAGACTTTGGGGGACAGGGCCCCTACGAGCAGTACTTC
.	TRBV28	TRBJ1-4	14	once	CASSRPITGEKLFF	TGTGCCAGCAGCCGGCCGATAACGGGTGAAAAACTGTTTTTT
.	TRBV5-1	TRBJ2-7	14	.	CASSPGAALYEQYF	TGCGCCAGCAGCCCAGGGGCAGCCCTCTACGAGCAGTACTTC
TRBD1	TRBV2	TRBJ1-6	16	once	CASIGGGNWENSPLHF	TGTGCCAGCATAGGAGGGGGCAATTGGGAAAATTCACCCCTCCACTTT
.	TRBV24-1	TRBJ1-1	11	once	CATQKGVEAFF	TGTGCCACCCAGAAGGGGGTTGAAGCTTTCTTT
TRBD2	TRBV5-4	TRBJ2-1	15	.	CASSLDAGAFNEQFF	TGTGCCAGCAGCCTGGATGCGGGAGCATTCAATGAGCAGTTCTTC
.	TRBV11-2	TRBJ2-2	13	.	CASSLSLTGELFF	TGTGCCAGCAGCTTAAGTCTTACCGGGGAGCTGTTTTTT
.	TRBV14	TRBJ1-1	14	.	CASSQVAGRSEAFF	TGTGCCAGCAGCCAAGTGGCAGGGCGATCTGAAGCTTTCTTT
TRBD1	TRBV4-1	TRBJ1-5	16	.	CASSLRLKGGGQPQHF	TGCGCCAGCAGCCTCCGATTGAAAGGGGGCGGGCAGCCCCAGCATTTT
.	TRBV19	TRBJ1-5	13	.	CASKRAEDQPQHF	TGTGCCAGTAAGAGGGCAGAGGACCAGCCCCAGCATTTT
.	TRBV6-5	TRBJ2-6	15	.	CASSPGLSGANVLTF	TGTGCCAGCAGTCCCGGACTCTCTGGGGCCAACGTCCTGACTTTC
TRBD1	TRBV5-1	TRBJ2-2	18	.	CASSLHGQGKLMTGELFF	TGCGCCAGCAGCCTCCACGGACAGGGGAAGTTAATGACCGGGGAGCTGTTTTTT
TRBD1	TRBV7-3	TRBJ2-2	19	.	CVSSLGFSGGARNTGELFF	TGTGTCAGCAGCTTAGGGTTCTCAGGGGGCGCCCGTAACACCGGGGAGCTGTTTTTT
TRBD2	TRBV5-1	TRBJ2-6	20	.	CASSLLSSGSRMGGANVLTF	TGCGCCAGCAGCCTCCTTTCCAGCGGGAGTAGGATGGGCGGGGCCAACGTCCTGACTTTC
TRBD2	TRBV18	TRBJ2-3	18	.	CASSPRVAGASSTDTQYF	TGTGCCAGCTCACCCCGGGTAGCGGGGGCATCTAGCACAGATACGCAGTATTTT
.	TRBV4-1	TRBJ2-7	13	.	CASSLQEGYEQYF	TGCGCCAGCAGCTTACAAGAGGGTTACGAGCAGTACTTC
TRBD2	TRBV12-5	TRBJ2-3	15	.	CASESGGYSTDTQYF	TGTGCTAGTGAGAGCGGGGGGTATAGCACAGATACGCAGTATTTT
.	TRBV27	TRBJ1-5	18	.	CASSSHWSYTWSNQPQHF	TGTGCCAGCAGTTCCCACTGGAGTTACACGTGGAGCAATCAGCCCCAGCATTTT
TRBD1	TRBV7-9	TRBJ2-7	14	.	CASSFKGARNEQYF	TGTGCCAGCAGCTTCAAGGGGGCGAGGAACGAGCAGTACTTC
.	TRBV6-1	TRBJ1-5	16	few	CASSEFGSRGNQPQHF	TGTGCCAGCAGTGAATTCGGCTCCCGGGGCAATCAGCCCCAGCATTTT
.	TRBV14	TRBJ1-2	14	.	CASSQVRGGYGYTF	TGTGCCAGCAGCCAAGTCCGGGGGGGCTATGGCTACACCTTC
.	TRBV12-3/TRBV12-4	TRBJ2-2	13	once	CASSIRETGELFF	TGTGCCAGCTCCATTCGGGAGACCGGGGAGCTGTTTTTT
.	TRBV25-1	TRBJ1-4	13	.	CASSVATNEKLFF	TGTGCCAGCAGTGTTGCAACTAATGAAAAACTGTTTTTT
TRBD2	TRBV5-4	TRBJ2-3	15	.	CASSRLADSTDTQYF	TGTGCCAGCAGCAGACTAGCGGATAGCACAGATACGCAGTATTTT
.	TRBV4-1	TRBJ1-4	15	.	CASSQGAATNEKLFF	TGCGCCAGCAGCCAGGGGGCCGCAACTAATGAAAAACTGTTTTTT
.	TRBV13	TRBJ1-5	13	.	CASSYRLLKPQHF	TGTGCCAGCAGCTACCGACTCCTTAAGCCCCAGCATTTT
TRBD1	TRBV7-3	TRBJ2-2	15	.	CASSLRQGNTGELFF	TGTGCCAGCAGCTTAAGACAGGGGAACACCGGGGAGCTGTTTTTT
.	TRBV5-4	TRBJ2-7	13	.	CASSLPSSYEQYF	TGTGCCAGCAGCCTTCCCAGCTCCTACGAGCAGTACTTC